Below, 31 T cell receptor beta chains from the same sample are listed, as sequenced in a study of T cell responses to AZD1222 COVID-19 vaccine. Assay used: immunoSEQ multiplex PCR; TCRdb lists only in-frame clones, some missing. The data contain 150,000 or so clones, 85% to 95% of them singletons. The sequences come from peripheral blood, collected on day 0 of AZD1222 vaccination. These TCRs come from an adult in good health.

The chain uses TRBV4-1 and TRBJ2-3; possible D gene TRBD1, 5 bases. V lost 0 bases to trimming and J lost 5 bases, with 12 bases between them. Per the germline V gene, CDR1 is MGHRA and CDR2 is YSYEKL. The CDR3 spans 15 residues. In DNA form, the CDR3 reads TGCGCCAGCAGCCAAGATCAGGGTTGGGGAGATACGCAGTATTTT. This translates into CASSQDQGWGDTQYF.

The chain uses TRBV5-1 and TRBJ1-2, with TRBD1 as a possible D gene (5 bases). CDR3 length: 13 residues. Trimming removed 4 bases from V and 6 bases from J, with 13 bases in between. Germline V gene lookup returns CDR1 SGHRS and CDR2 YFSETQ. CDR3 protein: CASSTGQEDGYTF. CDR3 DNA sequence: TGCGCCAGCAGCACAGGACAAGAGGATGGCTACACCTTC. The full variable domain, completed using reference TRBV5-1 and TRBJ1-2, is KAGVTQTPRYLIKTRGQQVTLSCSPISGHRSVSWYQQTPGQGLQFLFEYFSETQRNKGNFPGRFSGRQFSNSRSEMNVSTLELGDSALYLCASSTGQEDGYTFGSGTRLTVV.

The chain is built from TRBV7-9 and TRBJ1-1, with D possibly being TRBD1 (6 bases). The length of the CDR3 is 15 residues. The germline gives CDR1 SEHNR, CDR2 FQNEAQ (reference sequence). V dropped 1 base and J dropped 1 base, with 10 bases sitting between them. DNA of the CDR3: TGTGCCAGCAGCTTAGGGGACATAAAGAACACTGAAGCTTTCTTT. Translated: CASSLGDIKNTEAFF.

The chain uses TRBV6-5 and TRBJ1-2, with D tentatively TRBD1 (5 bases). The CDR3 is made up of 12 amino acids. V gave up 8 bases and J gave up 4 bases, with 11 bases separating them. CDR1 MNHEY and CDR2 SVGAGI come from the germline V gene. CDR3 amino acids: CASGRVGYGYTF. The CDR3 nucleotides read TGTGCCAGCGGCAGGGTTGGCTATGGCTACACCTTC.

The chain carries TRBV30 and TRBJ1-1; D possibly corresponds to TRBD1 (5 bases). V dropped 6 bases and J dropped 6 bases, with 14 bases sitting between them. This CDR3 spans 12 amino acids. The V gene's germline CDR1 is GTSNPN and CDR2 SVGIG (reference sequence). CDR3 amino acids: CACLEGIAEAFF. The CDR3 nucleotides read TGTGCCTGTCTTGAGGGGATCGCTGAAGCTTTCTTT.

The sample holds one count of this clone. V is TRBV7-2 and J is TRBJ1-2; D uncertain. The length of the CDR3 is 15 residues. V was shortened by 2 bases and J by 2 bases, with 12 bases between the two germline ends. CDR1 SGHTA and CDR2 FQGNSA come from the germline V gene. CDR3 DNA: TGTGCCAGCAGCTTACTCCACCTGAGCAACTATGGCTACACCTTC. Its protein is CASSLLHLSNYGYTF.

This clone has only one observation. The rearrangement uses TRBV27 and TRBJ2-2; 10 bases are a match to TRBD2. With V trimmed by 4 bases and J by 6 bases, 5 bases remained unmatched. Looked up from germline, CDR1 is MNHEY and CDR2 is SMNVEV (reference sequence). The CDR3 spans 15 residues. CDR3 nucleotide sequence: TGTGCCAGCAGTTCCCCTAGCGGGGGTTCCGGGGAGCTGTTTTTT. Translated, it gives CASSSPSGGSGELFF.

CDR3 bases: TGTGCCAGCAGCCAGGGACAGGGTGTAAACACCATATATTTT. It specifies CASSQGQGVNTIYF. This sequence joins TRBV3-1 (or the pseudogene TRBV3-2) and TRBJ1-3, with TRBD1 matching 9 bases. This CDR3 is built from 14 residues. The V segment lost 3 bases and the J segment 6 bases; nucleotides outside the gene matches: 3. Germline CDR1 reads LGHDT; CDR2 reads YNNKEL (reference sequence).

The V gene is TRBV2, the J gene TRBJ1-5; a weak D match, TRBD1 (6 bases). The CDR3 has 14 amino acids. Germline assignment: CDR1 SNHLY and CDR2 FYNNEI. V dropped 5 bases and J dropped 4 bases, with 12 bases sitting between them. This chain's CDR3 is CASSTGQKNQPQHF. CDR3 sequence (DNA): TGTGCCAGCAGTACTGGACAGAAAAATCAGCCCCAGCATTTT.

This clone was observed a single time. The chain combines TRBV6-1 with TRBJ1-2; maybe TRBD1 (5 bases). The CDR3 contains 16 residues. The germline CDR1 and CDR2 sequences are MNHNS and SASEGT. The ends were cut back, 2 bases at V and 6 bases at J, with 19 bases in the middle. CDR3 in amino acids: CASSEYISGGSNGYTF. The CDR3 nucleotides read TGTGCCAGCAGTGAATATATCTCCGGGGGAAGTAATGGCTACACCTTC.

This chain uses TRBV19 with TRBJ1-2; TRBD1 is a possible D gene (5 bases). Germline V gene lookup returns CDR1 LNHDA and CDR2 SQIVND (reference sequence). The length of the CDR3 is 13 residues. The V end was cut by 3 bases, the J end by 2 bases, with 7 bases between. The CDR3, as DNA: TGTGCCAGTAGTATCGCAGGGAACTATGGCTACACCTTC. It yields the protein CASSIAGNYGYTF.

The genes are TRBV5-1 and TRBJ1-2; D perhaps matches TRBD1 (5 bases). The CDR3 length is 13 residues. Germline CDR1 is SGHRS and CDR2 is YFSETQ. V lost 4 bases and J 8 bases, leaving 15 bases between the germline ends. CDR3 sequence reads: CASSAPGYAGYTF. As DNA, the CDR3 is TGCGCCAGCAGCGCCCCAGGGTATGCAGGCTACACCTTC.

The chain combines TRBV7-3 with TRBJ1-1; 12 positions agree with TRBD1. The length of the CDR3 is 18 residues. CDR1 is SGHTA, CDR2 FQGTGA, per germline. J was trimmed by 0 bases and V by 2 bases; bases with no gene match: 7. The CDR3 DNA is TGTGCCAGCAGCTTAGGGGGACAGGGGGCTGGAATGAACACTGAAGCTTTCTTT. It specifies CASSLGGQGAGMNTEAFF.

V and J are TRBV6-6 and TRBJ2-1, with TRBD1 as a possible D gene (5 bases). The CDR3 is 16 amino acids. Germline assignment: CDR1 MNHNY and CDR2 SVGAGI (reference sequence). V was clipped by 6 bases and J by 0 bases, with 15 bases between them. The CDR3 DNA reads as TGTGCCAGCAGCCAAGGACACTGGAGCTCCTACAATGAGCAGTTCTTC. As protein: CASSQGHWSSYNEQFF.

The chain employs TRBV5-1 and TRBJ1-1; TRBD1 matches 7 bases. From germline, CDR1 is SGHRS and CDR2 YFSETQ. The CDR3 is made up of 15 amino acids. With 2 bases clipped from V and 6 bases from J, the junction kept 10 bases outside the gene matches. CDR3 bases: TGCGCCAGCAGCTTTGACCTCCGACAGGGTGCTGAAGCTTTCTTT. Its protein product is CASSFDLRQGAEAFF. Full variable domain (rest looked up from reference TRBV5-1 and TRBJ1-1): KAGVTQTPRYLIKTRGQQVTLSCSPISGHRSVSWYQQTPGQGLQFLFEYFSETQRNKGNFPGRFSGRQFSNSRSEMNVSTLELGDSALYLCASSFDLRQGAEAFFGQGTRLTVV.

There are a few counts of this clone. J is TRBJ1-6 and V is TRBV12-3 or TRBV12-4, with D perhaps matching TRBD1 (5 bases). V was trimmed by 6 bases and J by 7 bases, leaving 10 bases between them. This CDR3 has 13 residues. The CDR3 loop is CASRLGQNSPLHF. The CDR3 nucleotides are TGTGCCAGCAGGTTGGGGCAAAATTCACCCCTCCACTTT.

The DNA of the CDR3 is TGTGCCAGCAGCTTATCGGACGGGGGCGCAGGTGGAAACACCATATATTTT. Protein sequence: CASSLSDGGAGGNTIYF. The rearrangement uses TRBV11-2 and TRBJ1-3, with D possibly being TRBD1 (6 bases). Trimming took off 2 bases at V and 3 bases at J, with 17 bases between the two ends. This CDR3 region has 17 residues. Germline CDR1 SGHAT, CDR2 FQNNGV.

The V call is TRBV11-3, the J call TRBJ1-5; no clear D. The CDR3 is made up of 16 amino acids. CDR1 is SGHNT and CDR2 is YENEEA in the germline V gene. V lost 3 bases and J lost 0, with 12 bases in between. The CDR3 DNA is TGTGCCAGCAGCTTTAGAGCCGGGTATAGCAATCAGCCCCAGCATTTT. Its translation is CASSFRAGYSNQPQHF.

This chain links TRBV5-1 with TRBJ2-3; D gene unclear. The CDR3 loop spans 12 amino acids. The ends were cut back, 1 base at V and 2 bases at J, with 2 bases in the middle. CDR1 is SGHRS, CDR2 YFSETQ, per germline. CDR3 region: CASSLYTDTQYF. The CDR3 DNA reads TGCGCCAGCAGCTTGTACACAGATACGCAGTATTTT.

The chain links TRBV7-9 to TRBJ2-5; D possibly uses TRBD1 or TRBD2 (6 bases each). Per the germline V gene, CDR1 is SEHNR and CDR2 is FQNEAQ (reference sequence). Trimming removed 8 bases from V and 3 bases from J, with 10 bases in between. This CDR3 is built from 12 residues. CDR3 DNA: TGTGCCAGCGGGGGGCGGAAAGAGACCCAGTACTTC. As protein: CASGGRKETQYF.

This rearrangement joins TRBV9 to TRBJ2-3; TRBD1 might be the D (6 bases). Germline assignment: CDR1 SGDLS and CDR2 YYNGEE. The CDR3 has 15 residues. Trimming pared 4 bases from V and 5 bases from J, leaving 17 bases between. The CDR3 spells CASSPRDKGRDTQYF. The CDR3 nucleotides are TGTGCCAGCAGCCCCCGGGACAAGGGAAGAGATACGCAGTATTTT.

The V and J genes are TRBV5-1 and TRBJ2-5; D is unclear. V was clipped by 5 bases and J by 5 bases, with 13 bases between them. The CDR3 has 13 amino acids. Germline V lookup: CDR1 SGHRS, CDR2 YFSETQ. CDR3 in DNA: TGCGCCAGCAGTTCTCTGGGTCGGGAGACCCAGTACTTC. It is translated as CASSSLGRETQYF. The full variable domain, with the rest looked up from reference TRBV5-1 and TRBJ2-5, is KAGVTQTPRYLIKTRGQQVTLSCSPISGHRSVSWYQQTPGQGLQFLFEYFSETQRNKGNFPGRFSGRQFSNSRSEMNVSTLELGDSALYLCASSSLGRETQYFGPGTRLLVL.

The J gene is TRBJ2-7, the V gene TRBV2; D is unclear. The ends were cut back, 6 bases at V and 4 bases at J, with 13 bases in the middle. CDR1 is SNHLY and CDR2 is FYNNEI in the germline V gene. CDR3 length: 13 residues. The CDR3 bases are TGTGCCAGCAGAGGTATTAGCTCATACGAGCAGTACTTC. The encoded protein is CASRGISSYEQYF.

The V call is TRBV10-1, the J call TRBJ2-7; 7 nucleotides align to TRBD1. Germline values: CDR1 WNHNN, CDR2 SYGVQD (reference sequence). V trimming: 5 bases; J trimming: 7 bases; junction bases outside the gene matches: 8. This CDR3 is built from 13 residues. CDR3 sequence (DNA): TGCGCCAGCAGTTTTACCCCAGGGGGAGAGCAGTACTTC. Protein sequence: CASSFTPGGEQYF.

CDR3 protein: CASTHEDRKQYF. CDR3 nucleotide sequence: TGTGCCAGCACCCACGAGGACCGCAAGCAGTACTTC. The V and J genes are TRBV28 and TRBJ2-7, with D unclear. V shed 7 bases and J shed 8 bases, with 15 bases lying between them. Germline lookup yields CDR1 MDHEN and CDR2 SYDVKM. CDR3 length: 12 residues. Together with reference TRBV28 and TRBJ2-7, the CDR3 gives the full variable domain: DVKVTQSSRYLVKRTGEKVFLECVQDMDHENMFWYRQDPGLGLRLIYFSYDVKMKEKGDIPEGYSVSREKKERFSLILESASTNQTSMYLCASTHEDRKQYFGPGTRLTVT.

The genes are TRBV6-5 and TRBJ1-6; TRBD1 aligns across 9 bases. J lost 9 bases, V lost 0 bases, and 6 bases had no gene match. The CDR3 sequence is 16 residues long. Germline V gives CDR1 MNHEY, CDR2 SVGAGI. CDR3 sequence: CASSYSGTGWSSPLHF. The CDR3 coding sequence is TGTGCCAGCAGTTACTCCGGGACAGGGTGGAGTTCACCCCTCCACTTT.

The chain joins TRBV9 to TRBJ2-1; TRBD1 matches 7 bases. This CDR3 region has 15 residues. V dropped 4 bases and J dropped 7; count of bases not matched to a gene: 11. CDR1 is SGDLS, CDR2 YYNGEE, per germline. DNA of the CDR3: TGTGCCAGCAGCCCCGTAGGGGGCACGTATAATGAGCAGTTCTTC. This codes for CASSPVGGTYNEQFF.

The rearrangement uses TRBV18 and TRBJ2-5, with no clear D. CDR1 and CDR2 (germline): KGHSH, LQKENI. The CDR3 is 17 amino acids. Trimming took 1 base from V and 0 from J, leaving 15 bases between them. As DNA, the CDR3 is TGTGCCAGCTCACCACTGTATCCGGACGGAGACCAAGAGACCCAGTACTTC. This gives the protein CASSPLYPDGDQETQYF. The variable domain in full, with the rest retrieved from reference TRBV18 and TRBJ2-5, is NAGVMQNPRHLVRRRGQEARLRCSPMKGHSHVYWYRQLPEEGLKFMVYLQKENIIDESGMPKERFSAEFPKEGPSILRIQQVVRGDSAAYFCASSPLYPDGDQETQYFGPGTRLLVL.

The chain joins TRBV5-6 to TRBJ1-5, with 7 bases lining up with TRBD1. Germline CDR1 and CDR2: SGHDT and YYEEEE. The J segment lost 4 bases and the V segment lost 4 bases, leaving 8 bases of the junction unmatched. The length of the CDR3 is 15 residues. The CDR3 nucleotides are TGTGCCAGCAGCAGAGCTACAGGGGATAATCAGCCCCAGCATTTT. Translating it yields CASSRATGDNQPQHF. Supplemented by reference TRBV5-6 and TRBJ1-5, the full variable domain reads DAGVTQSPTHLIKTRGQQVTLRCSPKSGHDTVSWYQQALGQGPQFIFQYYEEEERQRGNFPDRFSGHQFPNYSSELNVNALLLGDSALYLCASSRATGDNQPQHFGDGTRLSIL.

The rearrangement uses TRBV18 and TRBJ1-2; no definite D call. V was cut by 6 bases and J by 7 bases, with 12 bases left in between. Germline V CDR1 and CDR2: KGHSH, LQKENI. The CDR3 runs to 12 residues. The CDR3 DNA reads TGTGCCAGCTCGCAAGTTAGGAGTGGCTACACCTTC. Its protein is CASSQVRSGYTF.

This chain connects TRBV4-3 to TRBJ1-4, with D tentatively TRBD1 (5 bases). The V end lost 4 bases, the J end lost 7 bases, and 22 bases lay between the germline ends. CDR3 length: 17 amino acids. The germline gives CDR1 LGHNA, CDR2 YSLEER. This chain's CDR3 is CASSRSTNRDGGEKLFF. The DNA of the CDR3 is TGCGCCAGCAGCCGCAGCACGAACCGCGACGGGGGTGAAAAACTGTTTTTT.